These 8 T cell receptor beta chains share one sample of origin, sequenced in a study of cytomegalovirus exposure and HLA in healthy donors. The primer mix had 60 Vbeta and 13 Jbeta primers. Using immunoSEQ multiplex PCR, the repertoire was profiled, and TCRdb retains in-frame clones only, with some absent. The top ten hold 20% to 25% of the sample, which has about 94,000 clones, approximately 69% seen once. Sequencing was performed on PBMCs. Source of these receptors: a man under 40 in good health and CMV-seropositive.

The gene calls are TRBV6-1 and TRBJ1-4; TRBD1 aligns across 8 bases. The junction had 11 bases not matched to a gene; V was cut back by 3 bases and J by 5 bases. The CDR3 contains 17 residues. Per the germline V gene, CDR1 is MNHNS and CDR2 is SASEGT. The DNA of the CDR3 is TGTGCCAGCAGTGACCCGGTAGACAGGGGAGTAAATGAAAAACTGTTTTTT. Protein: CASSDPVDRGVNEKLFF.

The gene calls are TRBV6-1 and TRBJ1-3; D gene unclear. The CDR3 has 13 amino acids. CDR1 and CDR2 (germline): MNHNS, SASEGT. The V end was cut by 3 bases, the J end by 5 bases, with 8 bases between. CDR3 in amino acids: CASSDERRNTIYF. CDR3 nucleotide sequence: TGTGCCAGCAGTGATGAGCGTCGAAACACCATATATTTT.

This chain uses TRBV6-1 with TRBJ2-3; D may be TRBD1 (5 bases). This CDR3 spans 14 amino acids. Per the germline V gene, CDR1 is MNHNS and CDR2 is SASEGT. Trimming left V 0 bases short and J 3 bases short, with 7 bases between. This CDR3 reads CASSEAQGTDTQYF. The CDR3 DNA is TGTGCCAGCAGTGAAGCGCAGGGAACAGATACGCAGTATTTT.

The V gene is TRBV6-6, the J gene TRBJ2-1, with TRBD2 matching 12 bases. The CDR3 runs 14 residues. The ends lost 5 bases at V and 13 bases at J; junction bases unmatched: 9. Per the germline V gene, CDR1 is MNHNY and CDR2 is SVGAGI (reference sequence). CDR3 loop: CASSLAGGPNLQFF. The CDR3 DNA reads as TGTGCCAGCAGTCTAGCGGGGGGGCCTAATCTCCAGTTCTTC.

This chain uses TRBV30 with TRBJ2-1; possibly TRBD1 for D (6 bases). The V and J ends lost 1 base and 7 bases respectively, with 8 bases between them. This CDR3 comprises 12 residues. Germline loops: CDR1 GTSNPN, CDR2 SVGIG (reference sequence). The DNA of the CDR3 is TGTGCCTGGAGTGCAACAGGGAATGAGCAGTTCTTC. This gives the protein CAWSATGNEQFF.

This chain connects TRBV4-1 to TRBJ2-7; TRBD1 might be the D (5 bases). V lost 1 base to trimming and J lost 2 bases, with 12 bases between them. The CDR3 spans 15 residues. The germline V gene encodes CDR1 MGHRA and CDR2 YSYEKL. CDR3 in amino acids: CASSQVRAGTYEQYF. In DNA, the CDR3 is TGCGCCAGCAGCCAAGTCAGGGCAGGGACCTACGAGCAGTACTTC.

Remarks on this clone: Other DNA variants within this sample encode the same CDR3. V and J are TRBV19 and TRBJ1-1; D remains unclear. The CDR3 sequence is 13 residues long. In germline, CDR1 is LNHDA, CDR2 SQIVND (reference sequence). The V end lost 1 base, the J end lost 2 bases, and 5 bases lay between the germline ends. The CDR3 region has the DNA TGTGCCAGTAGTATAGGGACTAACACTGAAGCTTTCTTT. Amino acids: CASSIGTNTEAFF.

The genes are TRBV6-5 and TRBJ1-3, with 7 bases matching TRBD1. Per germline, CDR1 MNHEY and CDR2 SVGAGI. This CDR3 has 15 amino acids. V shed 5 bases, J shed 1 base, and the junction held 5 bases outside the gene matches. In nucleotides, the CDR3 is TGTGCCAGCAGTAAACGACAGGGTTCTGGAAACACCATATATTTT. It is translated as CASSKRQGSGNTIYF.